This T cell receptor beta chain was documented in a study of blood T cell repertoires in COVID-19. In the study's own analysis: Estimation of nucleated cell counts was performed using reference gene primer amplification. Some clones are missing from TCRdb's copy, which holds only in-frame ones; the method was immunoSEQ multiplex PCR. V, J and clone size are taken as reported in that table, and D and trimming were inferred from the DNA itself. The sample shows about 270,000 clones, about 87% of them seen only once. Study members were between roughly 18 and 89 years old and lived in about two dozen US regions. Cohorts were based on clinical histories the participants reported. The CDR3 is made up of 12 amino acids. Germline CDR1 reads MNHEY; CDR2 reads SVGAGI. V was cut by 6 bases and J by 5 bases, with 11 bases left in between.

This chain uses TRBV6-5 with TRBJ2-7, with a weak D call TRBD1 (5 bases). Sequenced: PBMCs or T cells enriched from blood (not recorded which). This clonotype was obtained from a woman in her twenties or thirties with acute COVID-19. The CDR3 spells CASRTQGNEQYF. The CDR3 coding sequence is TGTGCCAGCAGAACCCAGGGAAACGAGCAGTACTTC.